This T cell receptor (beta chain) was captured in a study of Ad26.COV2.S vaccination and SARS-CoV-2 variants. Findings and caveats of the study: Similar non-spike TCR breadth was observed in recipients of vaccine and of placebo.

This sample's treatment: approximately 18 received Ad26.COV2.S at low or high dose, single or two shots; 5 received placebo; per-sample allocation not given. Sampling was done on day 63 after the first vaccine or placebo injection. TCRdb keeps only in-frame clones here, not all; method: immunoSEQ multiplex PCR. The sample carries roughly 350,000 clones, roughly 90% recorded once. Worth noting for this clone: The target antigen is unknown.

The CDR3 has 13 amino acids. V lost 0 bases and J lost 3, with 3 bases in between. CDR1 and CDR2 (germline): MDHEN, SYDVKM. The sample was peripheral blood, taken in a trial of Ad26.COV2.S vaccine versus placebo. The receptor was derived from a person between 18 and 59 years old who received the Ad26.COV2.S COVID-19 vaccine or a placebo. V gene TRBV28 combines with J gene TRBJ1-5; D gene unclear. The DNA for the CDR3 is TGTGCCAGCAGTTTATGGATCAATCAGCCCCAGCATTTT. Amino acids: CASSLWINQPQHF.